The 16 T cell receptor beta chains presented below share a single source sample, sequenced in a study of blood T cells in healthy people across ages. With a J-beta primer mix and a sample-barcoded 5' primer, a second PCR ran about 7 to 11 cycles. Each CDR3 protein is one row after TCRdb ran MiXCR on the 5' RACE reads. This sample has some 1.5 million distinct CDR3 sequences, with about 42% found just once. Sequencing input: blood. The source of these receptors is a woman aged 18-30 years in good health.

This clonotype was recorded a few times. The V call is TRBV5-1, the J call TRBJ1-2; a weak D match, TRBD1 (5 bases). The CDR3 runs 13 residues. The V gene lost 4 bases and the J gene lost 4 bases, with 11 bases spanning the gap. Germline assignment: CDR1 SGHRS and CDR2 YFSETQ. CDR3 bases: TGCGCCAGCAGCCCAGGGTGGTCCTATGGCTACACCTTC. Its protein is CASSPGWSYGYTF.

This clonotype has ten or more counts. V is TRBV10-3 and J is TRBJ2-7; no reliable D call. This CDR3 has 13 residues. Germline V gives CDR1 ENHRY, CDR2 SYGVKD. The V and J ends lost 4 bases and 2 bases respectively, with 9 bases between them. The CDR3, as DNA: TGTGCCATCAGTGCAGGAGTAACCTACGAGCAGTACTTC. Translated, it gives CAISAGVTYEQYF.

The CDR3 region is CASSAQQVSNEQYF. CDR3 nucleotide sequence: TGTGCCAGCAGCGCGCAACAGGTTTCGAATGAGCAGTACTTC. J is TRBJ2-5 and V is TRBV9; possible D gene TRBD1, 5 bases. Per the germline V gene, CDR1 is SGDLS and CDR2 is YYNGEE. V was cut by 3 bases and J by 11 bases, with 20 bases left in between. The CDR3 extends over 14 amino acids.

The CDR3 region is CASSPSGGLAKNIQYF. The CDR3 DNA reads as TGTGCCAGCAGCCCCTCGGGGGGATTAGCCAAAAACATTCAGTACTTC. This rearrangement joins TRBV9 to TRBJ2-4; 7 bases fit TRBD2. CDR3 size: 16 residues. V was pared by 4 bases and J by 0 bases, with 7 bases of the junction left unmatched. Germline V gives CDR1 SGDLS, CDR2 YYNGEE.

Worth noting for this clonotype: The junction does not match germline at one end; this may be a read error. This chain links TRBV6-2 or TRBV6-3 with TRBJ2-1; the D is unclear. This CDR3 is built from 16 residues. Germline lookup yields CDR1 MNHEY and CDR2 SVGEGT. CDR3 nucleotide sequence: TGTGCCAGCAGTTACCCACCTGGGGTCTCCTACAATGGGCAGTTCTTC. Protein product: CASSYPPGVSYNGQFF.

This clonotype has a count of ten or more. The V gene is TRBV12-3 or TRBV12-4, the J gene TRBJ1-1; D unresolved. The ends were cut back, 4 bases at V and 3 bases at J, with 18 bases in the middle. This CDR3 region has 16 residues. The CDR3 DNA reads TGTGCCAGCAGTTGGGCCCAATCTGAAGTGGACACTGAAGCTTTCTTT. Encoded protein: CASSWAQSEVDTEAFF.

The rearrangement links TRBV10-3 to TRBJ1-2, with a tentative D call TRBD1 (5 bases). Looked up from germline, CDR1 is ENHRY and CDR2 is SYGVKD. The V gene lost 4 bases and the J gene lost 0 bases, with 18 bases spanning the gap. The CDR3 sequence is 17 residues long. CDR3 region: CAISADSRVGTNYGYTF. The CDR3 DNA is TGTGCCATCAGTGCGGATTCCAGGGTGGGGACTAACTATGGCTACACCTTC.

The chain carries TRBV6-5 and TRBJ2-7; 10 nucleotides align to TRBD2. From germline, CDR1 is MNHEY and CDR2 SVGAGI. Germline trimming cut 1 base from V and 7 bases from J; bases unmatched to any gene: 13. This CDR3 is 17 amino acids long. The CDR3 sequence: CASSYLRTSGGYNEQYF. The CDR3 DNA reads TGTGCCAGCAGTTACTTAAGGACTAGCGGAGGCTACAATGAGCAGTACTTC.

The CDR3 loop is CASSPLPSGRNQETQYF. CDR3 DNA sequence: TGTGCCAGCAGCCCCTTGCCTAGCGGACGAAATCAAGAGACCCAGTACTTC. The J gene is TRBJ2-5, the V gene TRBV6-1, with 7 bases that match TRBD2. The CDR3 contains 17 residues. Germline lookup yields CDR1 MNHNS and CDR2 SASEGT. Unmatched junction bases numbered 15, after V lost 6 bases and J lost 2 bases.

V and J are TRBV20-1 and TRBJ2-1, with TRBD2 identical over 11 bases. The DNA end is more similar to TRBJ2-7, so the J call may be wrong. CDR3 length: 16 residues. Germline loops: CDR1 DFQATT, CDR2 SNEGSKA (reference sequence). The CDR3 loop is CSARVLTSGTYNEQYF. The CDR3 DNA follows: TGCAGTGCTAGAGTCCTGACTAGCGGGACCTACAATGAGCAGTACTTC.

The chain combines TRBV24-1 with TRBJ2-1, with D tentatively TRBD1 (5 bases). The germline CDR1 and CDR2 sequences are KGHDR and SFDVKD. Between the trimmed V and J ends, which lost 3 bases and 10 bases, there was a span of 18 bases. The CDR3 totals 15 residues. CDR3 DNA sequence: TGTGCCACCAGTGATCCTACAGTGGGGTCAGGGGAGCAGTTCTTC. Translation: CATSDPTVGSGEQFF.

The rearrangement joins TRBV27 to TRBJ2-1, with a tentative D call TRBD2 (7 bases). CDR1 and CDR2 from the germline V gene are MNHEY and SMNVEV (reference sequence). Trimming took 2 bases from V and 4 from J, leaving 15 bases between them. CDR3 length: 16 residues. CDR3 amino acids: CASSLRGASGYNEQFF. The CDR3 nucleotides are TGTGCCAGCAGTTTACGGGGGGCTAGCGGATACAATGAGCAGTTCTTC.

CDR3 sequence (DNA): TGCAGTGCTAGATTAAGTGGCGGCGCCGGGGAGCTGTTTTTT. Its protein product is CSARLSGGAGELFF. V is TRBV20-1 and J is TRBJ2-2; D gene uncertain. Per germline, CDR1 DFQATT and CDR2 SNEGSKA (reference sequence). CDR3 length: 14 amino acids. Between the trimmed V and J ends, which lost 2 bases and 6 bases, there was a span of 13 bases.

This clonotype has just a few counts. The J gene is TRBJ2-4, the V gene TRBV6-2 or TRBV6-3; D is uncertain. The germline V and J ends were trimmed by 4 bases and 0 bases, with 7 bases remaining between them. The CDR3 is 14 amino acids. Germline CDR1 MNHEY, CDR2 SVGEGT. The CDR3 here is CASSSQLAKNIQYF. The CDR3 DNA is TGTGCCAGCAGTTCCCAGTTAGCCAAAAACATTCAGTACTTC.

The rearrangement joins TRBV7-9 to TRBJ2-2; 7 bases map to TRBD1. V shed 3 bases and J 0 bases; nucleotides not matched to a gene: 4. CDR3 length: 16 residues. Germline V CDR1 and CDR2: SEHNR, FQNEAQ (reference sequence). The CDR3 nucleotides are TGTGCCAGCAGCTTTTGGGACAGCGCGAACACCGGGGAGCTGTTTTTT. Translated: CASSFWDSANTGELFF.

This clonotype showed up just a few times. The J gene is TRBJ2-3, the V gene TRBV20-1, with D possibly being TRBD1 (5 bases). The CDR3 totals 12 residues. Trimming removed 4 bases from V and 2 bases from J, with 7 bases in between. Germline loops: CDR1 DFQATT, CDR2 SNEGSKA (reference sequence). The CDR3 region is CSATTATDTQYF. The CDR3 DNA reads TGCAGTGCTACGACAGCCACAGATACGCAGTATTTT.